This TCR beta chain was recovered during a study of T cells in Graves' hyperthyroidism and ophthalmopathy. The definition of stable Graves' hyperthyroidism was no ophthalmopathy progression within 18 months. Diagnosis relied on clinical symptoms, serum thyroxine and TRAb, thyroid ultrasound and orbital computed tomography. From germline, CDR1 is DFQATT and CDR2 SNEGSKA (reference sequence). This CDR3 spans 13 amino acids. RNA transcripts provided the source from which TCR beta CDR3 regions were amplified. The HTBI primer set drove a first-round RT-PCR of the TCR CDR3. TCRdb processed the multiplex PCR reads anew with MiXCR; each CDR3 protein has one entry. This sample has some 510,000 distinct CDR3 sequences, with 46% found just once. Points on this clonotype: At one end, the junction sequence differs from germline, possibly due to a read error.

The rearrangement uses TRBV20-1 and TRBJ2-7, with TRBD2 matching 10 bases. The source material was peripheral blood or thyroid tissue (not recorded which). The source is a young woman with Graves' hyperthyroidism. CDR3 sequence reads: CSAREGLAGVRFF. As DNA, the CDR3 is TGCAGTGCTAGAGAGGGCCTAGCGGGAGTACGGTTCTTC.